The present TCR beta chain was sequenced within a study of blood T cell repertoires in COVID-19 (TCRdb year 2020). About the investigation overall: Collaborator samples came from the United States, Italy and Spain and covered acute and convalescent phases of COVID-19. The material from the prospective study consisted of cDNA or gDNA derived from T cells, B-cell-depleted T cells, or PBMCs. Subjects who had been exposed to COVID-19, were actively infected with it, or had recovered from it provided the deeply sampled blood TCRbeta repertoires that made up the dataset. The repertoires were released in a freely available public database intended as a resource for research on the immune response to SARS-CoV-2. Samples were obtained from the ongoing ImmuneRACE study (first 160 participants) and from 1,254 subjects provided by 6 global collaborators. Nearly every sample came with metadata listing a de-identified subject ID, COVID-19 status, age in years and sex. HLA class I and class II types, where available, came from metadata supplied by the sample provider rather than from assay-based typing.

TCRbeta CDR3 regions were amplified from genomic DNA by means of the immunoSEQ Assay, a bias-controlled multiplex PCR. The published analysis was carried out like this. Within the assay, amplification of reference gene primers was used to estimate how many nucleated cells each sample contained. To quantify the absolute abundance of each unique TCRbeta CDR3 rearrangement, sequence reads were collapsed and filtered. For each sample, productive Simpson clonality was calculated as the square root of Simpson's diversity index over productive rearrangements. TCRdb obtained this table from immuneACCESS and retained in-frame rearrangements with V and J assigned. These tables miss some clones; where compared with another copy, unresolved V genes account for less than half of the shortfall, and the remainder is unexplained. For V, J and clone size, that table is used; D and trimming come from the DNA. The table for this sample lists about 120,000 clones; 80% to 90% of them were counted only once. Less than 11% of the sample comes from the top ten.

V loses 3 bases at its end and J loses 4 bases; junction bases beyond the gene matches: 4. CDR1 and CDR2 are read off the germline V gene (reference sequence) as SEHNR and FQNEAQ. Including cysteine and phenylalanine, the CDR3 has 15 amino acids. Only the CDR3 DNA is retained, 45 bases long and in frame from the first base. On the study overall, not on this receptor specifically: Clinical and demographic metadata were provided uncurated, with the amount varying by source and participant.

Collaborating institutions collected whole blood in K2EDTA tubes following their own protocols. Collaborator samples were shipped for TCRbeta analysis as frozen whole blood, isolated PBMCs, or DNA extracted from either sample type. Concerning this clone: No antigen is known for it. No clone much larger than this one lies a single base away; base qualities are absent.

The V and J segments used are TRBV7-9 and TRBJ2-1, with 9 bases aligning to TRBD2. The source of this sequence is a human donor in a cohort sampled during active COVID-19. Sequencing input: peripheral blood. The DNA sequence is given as TGTGCCAGCAGCTTGACTAGCGGAGAGTACAATGAGCAGTTCTTC. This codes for CASSLTSGEYNEQFF. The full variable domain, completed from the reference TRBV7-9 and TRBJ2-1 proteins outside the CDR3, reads DTGVSQNPRHKITKRGQNVTFRCDPISEHNRLYWYRQTLGQGPEFLTYFQNEAQLEKSRLLSDRFSAERPKGSFSTLEIQRTEQGDSAMYLCASSLTSGEYNEQFFGPGTRLTVL.